The clone carrying this T cell receptor beta chain was seen more than once but under ten times. What it binds is not known. Germline CDR1 is MNHEY and CDR2 is SVGEGT. V lost 2 bases to trimming and J lost 2 bases, with 1 base between them. The CDR3 length is 13 residues. The authors produced TCR alpha and TCR beta cDNA libraries with sample barcodes and UMIs by 5'RACE using constant-segment primers. Each CDR3 protein gets one entry after TCRdb re-called the 5' RACE reads with MiXCR. This sample yields about 560,000 distinct CDR3 sequences, of which roughly 17% are seen a single time; about 12% belongs to the top ten. The data derive from a study of T-cell memory formation after mild COVID-19. Study summary: Most TCR clusters belonged to a single donor. Regarding the study as a whole: There was a balanced CD4/CD8 profile in clones contracting day 15 to 85, and later expanders leaned CD4+. Largely, contracting CD4+ clones fell within CM and EM, and contracting CD8+ clones within EMRA.

The chain uses TRBV6-2 or TRBV6-3 and TRBJ2-6, with unresolved D. The TCR comes from an adult woman who had mild COVID-19 (a few samples of this study predate the infection). Cell type and time point are not known. Sequencing was performed on PBMCs or a T cell subset sorted from them (not recorded which). The CDR3 spells CASSYTGANVLTF. DNA for the CDR3: TGTGCCAGCAGTTACACTGGGGCCAACGTCCTGACTTTC.